The T cell receptor (beta chain) described here comes from a study of long-term antiretroviral therapy in people with HIV. immunoSEQ v3.0 was run at survey level. Method: immunoSEQ multiplex PCR; TCRdb's copy keeps in-frame clones and lacks some. Of approximately 11,000 clones listed, approximately 90% are singletons. This CDR3 is 14 amino acids long. V lost 3 bases, J lost 0 bases, and 8 bases lay in between. Looked up from germline, CDR1 is SGHVS and CDR2 is FQNEAQ. Researchers secured at least one pre-ART and at least two post-ART PBMC samples from each donor. Specimens retained about 0.85-11 million cryopreserved PBMC preceding DNA extraction. General observations from the study: Clonal populations expanded prior to ART predominated within the repertoire at all time points. Upon ART, diversity increased but remained lower than transplant donor controls.

To note about this clone: The antigen remains undetermined.

The chain couples TRBV7-8 to TRBJ1-2; perhaps TRBD1 as D (5 bases). This sequence was found in a woman in her thirties or forties with HIV. The starting material was unsorted PBMCs, obtained 0.2 years before starting antiretroviral therapy. CDR3 residues: CASSLQGANYGYTF. CDR3 DNA: TGTGCCAGCAGCTTGCAAGGGGCTAACTATGGCTACACCTTC.